This paragraph covers one TCR beta chain sequence. Its target is not known. The CDR3 consists of 18 residues. The ends were cut back, 4 bases at V and 2 bases at J, with 20 bases in the middle. Germline V gene lookup returns CDR1 SNHLY and CDR2 FYNNEI. This sample is drawn from a study of cytomegalovirus exposure and HLA in healthy donors. Study results and caveats: Relative to the approximately 700-donor mean, N-insertions were reportedly fewer in an Asian-associated ancestry cluster in a later analysis. The study labeled about 160 TCR beta chains cytomegalovirus-associated. Sequencing likely produced, as an artifact, a cluster of highly shared sequence variants.

60 Vbeta and 13 Jbeta primers were used in PCR. The protocol was immunoSEQ multiplex PCR, while the TCRdb copy is restricted to in-frame clones and leaves out a portion. The sample includes 150,000 to 200,000 clones, around 85% of them seen just once. The source is a man aged 45-65 years in good health and CMV-seronegative. The sample consisted of PBMCs. The rearrangement joins TRBV2 to TRBJ2-2; D remains unclear. The chain's CDR3 is CASSVEVAHLVNTGELFF. The CDR3 bases are TGTGCCAGCAGTGTTGAGGTGGCCCACTTGGTTAACACCGGGGAGCTGTTTTTT. The full variable domain, rest sourced from reference TRBV2 and TRBJ2-2, is EPEVTQTPSHQVTQMGQEVILRCVPISNHLYFYWYRQILGQKVEFLVSFYNNEISEKSEIFDDQFSVERPDGSNFTLKIRSTKLEDSAMYFCASSVEVAHLVNTGELFFGEGSRLTVL.